The 8 T cell receptor beta chains below all came from one sample that was sequenced in a study of T cell repertoires in cytomegalovirus infection. In TCRdb, the reads were re-called with MiXCR into one record per CDR3 protein. The data contain under 300,000 distinct CDR3 sequences, 15% to 20% of them singletons. Sequencing was performed on CD8+ T cells from PBMCs. All receptors come from a human donor in good health (CMV status not recorded). Some clones in this sample may be carry-over from other donors' samples.

This clonotype appeared a few times. CDR3 sequence reads: CASSQTGYTEAFF. DNA for the CDR3: TGTGCCAGCAGTCAGACTGGGTACACTGAAGCTTTCTTT. This sequence joins TRBV28 and TRBJ1-1; D call uncertain. The V gene lost 5 bases and the J gene lost 3 bases, with 10 bases spanning the gap. The CDR3 is 13 amino acids. From germline, CDR1 is MDHEN and CDR2 SYDVKM.

This clonotype was picked up many times. This sequence joins TRBV7-6 and TRBJ2-1; D perhaps matches TRBD2 (6 bases). CDR3 size: 16 residues. Per germline, CDR1 SGHVS and CDR2 FNYEAQ. Trimming stripped 4 bases from V and 2 bases from J, with 15 bases between. CDR3 coding DNA: TGTGCCAGCAGCTCCCCATCGGGGGTTCCCTACAATGAGCAGTTCTTC. This encodes CASSSPSGVPYNEQFF. The full variable domain, with the rest looked up from reference TRBV7-6 and TRBJ2-1, is GAGVSQSPRYKVTKRGQDVALRCDPISGHVSLYWYRQALGQGPEFLTYFNYEAQQDKSGLPNDRFSAERPEGSISTLTIQRTEQRDSAMYRCASSSPSGVPYNEQFFGPGTRLTVL.

J is TRBJ2-5 and V is TRBV4-3, with 9 bases that match TRBD1. This CDR3 has 14 amino acids. CDR1 is LGHNA, CDR2 YSLEER, per germline. V was clipped by 4 bases and J by 2 bases; unmatched bases: 2. The CDR3 bases are TGCGCCAGCAGCCGAGGGACAGGGCAAGAGACCCAGTACTTC. This encodes CASSRGTGQETQYF.

This clonotype has only a few counts. The V gene is TRBV2, the J gene TRBJ1-2, with TRBD1 identical over 12 bases. The CDR3 is 18 amino acids. Germline CDR1 SNHLY, CDR2 FYNNEI. With 6 bases clipped from V and 0 bases from J, the junction kept 11 bases outside the gene matches. CDR3 sequence reads: CASRDGTGGFQANYGYTF. CDR3 DNA sequence: TGTGCCAGCAGAGACGGGACAGGGGGCTTTCAAGCTAACTATGGCTACACCTTC.

At least ten counts were recorded for this clonotype. V usage is TRBV7-9 and J usage is TRBJ2-7, with no clear D. CDR3 length: 12 residues. Trimming stripped 4 bases from V and 7 bases from J, with 11 bases between. Germline values: CDR1 SEHNR, CDR2 FQNEAQ (reference sequence). In DNA, the CDR3 is TGTGCCAGCAGCTATAGTCAACGGGAGCAGTACTTC. Protein product: CASSYSQREQYF.

This clonotype was counted only a few times. The CDR3 loop reads CASSQDNGRGNSPLHF. DNA of the CDR3: TGCGCCAGCAGCCAAGATAATGGACGGGGTAATTCACCCCTCCACTTT. The gene calls are TRBV4-1 and TRBJ1-6; D gene uncertain. V was cut by 0 bases and J by 6 bases, with 12 bases left in between. The CDR3 spans 16 residues. Germline assignment: CDR1 MGHRA and CDR2 YSYEKL.

The chain carries TRBV7-6 and TRBJ2-2, with TRBD2 as a possible D gene (6 bases). CDR3 length equals 15 residues. Germline values: CDR1 SGHVS, CDR2 FNYEAQ. V was cut by 5 bases and J by 6 bases, with 16 bases left in between. The CDR3: CASSHIGDSAGELFF. CDR3 nucleotide sequence: TGTGCCAGCAGCCATATAGGGGACTCGGCCGGGGAGCTGTTTTTT.

Only a few counts were recorded for this clonotype. The rearrangement links TRBV6-5 to TRBJ2-7; 8 bases fit TRBD1. Trimming removed 4 bases from V and 2 bases from J; junction bases left unmatched: 13. Germline CDR1 and CDR2: MNHEY and SVGAGI. The CDR3 runs 17 residues. The CDR3 protein is CASSSLERQGPPYEQYF. The CDR3 DNA is TGTGCCAGCAGTTCCCTAGAAAGACAGGGGCCCCCCTACGAGCAGTACTTC.